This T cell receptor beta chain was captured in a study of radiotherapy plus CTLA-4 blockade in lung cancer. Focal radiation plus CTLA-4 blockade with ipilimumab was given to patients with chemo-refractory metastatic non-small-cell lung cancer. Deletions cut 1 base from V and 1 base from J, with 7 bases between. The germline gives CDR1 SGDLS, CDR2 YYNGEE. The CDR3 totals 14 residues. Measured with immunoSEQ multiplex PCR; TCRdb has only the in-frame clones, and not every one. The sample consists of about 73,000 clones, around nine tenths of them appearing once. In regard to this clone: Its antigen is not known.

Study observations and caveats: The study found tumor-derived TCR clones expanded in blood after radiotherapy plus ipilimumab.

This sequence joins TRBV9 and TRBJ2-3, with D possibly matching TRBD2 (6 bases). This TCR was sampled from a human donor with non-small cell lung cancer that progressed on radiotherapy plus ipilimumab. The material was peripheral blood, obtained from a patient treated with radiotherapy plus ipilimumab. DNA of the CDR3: TGTGCCAGCAGCGTATGGGGGGGCACAGATACGCAGTATTTT. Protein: CASSVWGGTDTQYF. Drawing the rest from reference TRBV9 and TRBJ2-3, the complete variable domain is DSGVTQTPKHLITATGQRVTLRCSPRSGDLSVYWYQQSLDQGLQFLIQYYNGEERAKGNILERFSAQQFPDLHSELNLSSLELGDSALYFCASSVWGGTDTQYFGPGTRLTVL.